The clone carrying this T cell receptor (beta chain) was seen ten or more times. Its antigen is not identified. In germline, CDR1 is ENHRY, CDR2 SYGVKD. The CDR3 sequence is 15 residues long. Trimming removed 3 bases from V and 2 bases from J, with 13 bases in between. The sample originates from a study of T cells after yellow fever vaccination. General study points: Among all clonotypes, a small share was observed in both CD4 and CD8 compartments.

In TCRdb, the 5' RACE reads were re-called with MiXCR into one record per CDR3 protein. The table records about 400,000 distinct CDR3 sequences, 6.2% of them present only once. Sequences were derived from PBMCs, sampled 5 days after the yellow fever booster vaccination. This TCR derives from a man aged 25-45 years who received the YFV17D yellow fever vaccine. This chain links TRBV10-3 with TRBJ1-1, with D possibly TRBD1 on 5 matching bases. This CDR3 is CAISESRVLNTEAFF. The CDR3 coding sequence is TGTGCCATCAGTGAAAGCAGGGTCCTCAACACTGAAGCTTTCTTT.